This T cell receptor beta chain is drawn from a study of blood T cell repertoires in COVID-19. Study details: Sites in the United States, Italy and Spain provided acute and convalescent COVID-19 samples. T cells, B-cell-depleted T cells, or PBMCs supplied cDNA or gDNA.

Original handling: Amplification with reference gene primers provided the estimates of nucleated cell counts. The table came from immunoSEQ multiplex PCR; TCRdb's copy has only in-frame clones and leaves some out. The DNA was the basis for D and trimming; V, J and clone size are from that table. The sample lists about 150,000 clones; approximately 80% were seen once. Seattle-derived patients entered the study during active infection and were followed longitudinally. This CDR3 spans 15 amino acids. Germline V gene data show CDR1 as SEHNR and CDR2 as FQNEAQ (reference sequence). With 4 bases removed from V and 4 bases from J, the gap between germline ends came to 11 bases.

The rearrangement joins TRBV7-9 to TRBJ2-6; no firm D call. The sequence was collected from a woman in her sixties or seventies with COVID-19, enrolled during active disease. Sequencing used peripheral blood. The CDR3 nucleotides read TGTGCCAGCAGCTCCAGGTTGCTCGGGGCCAACGTCCTGACTTTC. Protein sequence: CASSSRLLGANVLTF.